This entry lists 17 T cell receptor beta chains sequenced from one sample in a study of identical twins. TCRdb ran MiXCR on the 5' RACE reads and lists one entry per CDR3 protein. Seen here are 1.5 million to 2 million distinct CDR3 sequences, under 35% observed once, and the top ten hold around 0.3%. Sequencing was performed on cord blood. Source of these receptors: a newborn girl in good health.

This clonotype was seen a few times. The genes are TRBV6-5 and TRBJ1-4; D is unclear. The ends were cut back, 11 bases at V and 8 bases at J, with 21 bases in the middle. The V gene's germline CDR1 is MNHEY and CDR2 SVGAGI. The CDR3 sequence is 14 residues long. DNA for the CDR3: TGTGCCGGCCGATGTACGGCAGAGAGGGAAAAACTGTTTTTT. Protein sequence: CAGRCTAEREKLFF.

This sequence joins TRBV19 and TRBJ2-5, with D hard to call. CDR1 and CDR2 (germline): LNHDA, SQIVND (reference sequence). V was trimmed by 0 bases and J by 2 bases, leaving 7 bases between them. This CDR3 has 14 amino acids. The CDR3 region is CASSIEAEQETQYF. CDR3 sequence (DNA): TGTGCCAGTAGTATAGAGGCAGAACAAGAGACCCAGTACTTC.

This clonotype was observed at least ten times. The gene calls are TRBV11-2 and TRBJ1-1, with 7 bases that match TRBD1. Germline V gene lookup returns CDR1 SGHAT and CDR2 FQNNGV. This CDR3 region has 13 residues. Trimming cost V 5 bases and J 6 bases; bases outside gene matches: 6. The chain's CDR3 is CASSRRQGAEAFF. The CDR3 DNA follows: TGTGCCAGCAGCAGGCGACAGGGCGCTGAAGCTTTCTTT. The full variable domain, rest sourced from reference TRBV11-2 and TRBJ1-1, is EAGVAQSPRYKIIEKRQSVAFWCNPISGHATLYWYQQILGQGPKLLIQFQNNGVVDDSQLPKDRFSAERLKGVDSTLKIQPAKLEDSAVYLCASSRRQGAEAFFGQGTRLTVV.

The chain employs TRBV4-2 and TRBJ2-1; no clear D gene. The germline gives CDR1 LGHNA, CDR2 YNFKEQ. This CDR3 comprises 14 residues. Trimming stripped 0 bases from V and 7 bases from J, with 10 bases between. In nucleotides, the CDR3 is TGTGCCAGCAGCCAAGAGTCGCCTCGTAATGAGCAGTTCTTC. Its protein is CASSQESPRNEQFF.

This clonotype was counted only a few times. This chain joins TRBV7-2 and TRBJ1-2; weak D call: TRBD1 (6 bases). CDR1 and CDR2 from the germline V gene are SGHTA and FQGNSA. The CDR3 has 13 amino acids. The V gene lost 4 bases and the J gene lost 8 bases, with 14 bases spanning the gap. The CDR3: CASSYRATGGYTF. The CDR3 coding sequence is TGTGCCAGCAGCTACAGGGCTACGGGGGGCTACACCTTC. The whole variable domain, filled in from reference TRBV7-2 and TRBJ1-2, reads GAGVSQSPSNKVTEKGKDVELRCDPISGHTALYWYRQSLGQGLEFLIYFQGNSAPDKSGLPSDRFSAERTGGSVSTLTIQRTQQEDSAVYLCASSYRATGGYTFGSGTRLTVV.

The chain carries TRBV10-3 and TRBJ2-4, with a tentative D call TRBD2 (6 bases). The CDR3 totals 16 residues. The V end was cut by 2 bases, the J end by 5 bases, with 16 bases between. From germline, CDR1 is ENHRY and CDR2 SYGVKD. In DNA, the CDR3 is TGTGCCATCAGTGAGCACCCCCGGGGCGGGGAAAACATTCAGTACTTC. Translating it yields CAISEHPRGGENIQYF.

V is TRBV3-1 and J is TRBJ2-2; D unclear. Germline V gives CDR1 LGHDT, CDR2 YNNKEL (reference sequence). This CDR3 region has 15 residues. Deletions cut 4 bases from V and 2 bases from J, with 11 bases between. CDR3 sequence: CASSRQPLNTGELFF. CDR3 in DNA: TGTGCCAGCAGCCGGCAGCCTCTAAACACCGGGGAGCTGTTTTTT.

This clonotype turned up a few times. The V call is TRBV28, the J call TRBJ2-3; TRBD1 agrees at 7 bases. The CDR3 is 18 residues long. V shed 4 bases and J 4 bases; nucleotides not matched to a gene: 17. Germline V gene data show CDR1 as MDHEN and CDR2 as SYDVKM. CDR3 in amino acids: CASSSALPRGSYADTQYF. For the CDR3, the DNA is TGTGCCAGCAGTTCCGCTTTGCCCAGGGGGAGTTATGCAGATACGCAGTATTTT.

The CDR3 loop reads CASSQGLIRGNTEAFF. CDR3 nucleotide sequence: TGCGCCAGCAGCCAAGGTTTGATAAGGGGCAATACTGAAGCTTTCTTT. The V call is TRBV4-1, the J call TRBJ1-1; maybe TRBD1 (5 bases). Looked up from germline, CDR1 is MGHRA and CDR2 is YSYEKL. The ends were cut back, 1 base at V and 5 bases at J, with 17 bases in the middle. This CDR3 has 16 residues.

This clonotype has a single count. The V call is TRBV4-2, the J call TRBJ2-1; 9 bases fit TRBD2. This CDR3 has 16 residues. The germline V gene encodes CDR1 LGHNA and CDR2 YNFKEQ. Trimming took 3 bases from V and 10 from J; bases not matched to a gene: 13. The CDR3 DNA is TGTGCCAGCAGCCACTCTTCTAGCGGGGATTCCTACGAGCAGTTCTTC. This translates into CASSHSSSGDSYEQFF.

This clonotype was seen only once. This rearrangement joins TRBV27 to TRBJ2-3; 8 positions match TRBD2. The CDR3 has 16 residues. J was trimmed by 3 bases and V by 4 bases; bases with no gene match: 9. The germline V gene encodes CDR1 MNHEY and CDR2 SMNVEV (reference sequence). The CDR3 spells CASSSPRGRRTDTQYF. CDR3 nucleotide sequence: TGTGCCAGCAGTTCCCCGCGCGGGAGGAGGACAGATACGCAGTATTTT.

CDR3 nucleotide sequence: TGTGCCAGCAGGACTAGCGGGAGTTCGGATACGCAGTATTTT. Amino acid sequence: CASRTSGSSDTQYF. This rearrangement joins TRBV6-5 to TRBJ2-3, with 12 bases aligning to TRBD2. CDR1 and CDR2 (germline): MNHEY, SVGAGI. V trimming: 6 bases; J trimming: 6 bases; junction bases outside the gene matches: 4. CDR3 length equals 14 residues.

Only a few counts were recorded for this clonotype. The V call is TRBV7-8, the J call TRBJ2-1; D remains ambiguous. CDR1 is SGHVS, CDR2 FQNEAQ, per germline. The CDR3 covers 15 residues. V lost 2 bases and J 10 bases, leaving 18 bases between the germline ends. CDR3 region: CASSLYASETEEQFF. CDR3 coding DNA: TGTGCCAGCAGCTTATACGCTTCGGAGACGGAAGAGCAGTTCTTC.

V usage is TRBV10-3 and J usage is TRBJ1-3; D ambiguous. Germline CDR1 reads ENHRY; CDR2 reads SYGVKD. The CDR3 is 14 amino acids. V lost 0 bases, J lost 5 bases, and 8 bases lay in between. The CDR3 DNA reads as TGTGCCATCAGTGAGTCGACGTTTAGAAACACCATATATTTT. Its translation is CAISESTFRNTIYF.

Only a few counts were recorded for this clonotype. The chain has TRBV20-1 and TRBJ2-1, with 8 bases identical to TRBD2. J gave up 9 bases and V 6 bases, and 13 bases lay outside the gene matches. The germline CDR1 and CDR2 sequences are DFQATT and SNEGSKA (reference sequence). CDR3 length: 14 amino acids. The CDR3 DNA follows: TGCAGTGCAACCGGGACTAGGTCCGTGGGTGAGCAGTTCTTC. This gives the protein CSATGTRSVGEQFF.

V gene TRBV12-5 combines with J gene TRBJ2-2; TRBD1 aligns across 10 bases. V lost 1 base to trimming and J lost 4 bases; unmatched junction nucleotides: 0. From germline, CDR1 is LGHNT and CDR2 FRNRAP. The CDR3 totals 15 residues. The CDR3 sequence: CASGLGQGATGELFF. The CDR3 coding sequence is TGTGCTAGTGGTTTGGGACAGGGGGCCACCGGGGAGCTGTTTTTT.

The chain uses TRBV20-1 and TRBJ2-3, with 12 bases lining up with TRBD2. V dropped 1 base and J dropped 2; count of bases not matched to a gene: 7. Per germline, CDR1 DFQATT and CDR2 SNEGSKA (reference sequence). The CDR3 length is 17 residues. CDR3 sequence: CSARAQLAGGPTDTQYF. As DNA, the CDR3 is TGCAGTGCTAGAGCCCAACTAGCGGGGGGCCCCACAGATACGCAGTATTTT.